These 30 T cell receptor beta chains were all obtained from the same sample, sequenced in a study of blood T cells in healthy people across ages (dated by TCRdb to the mid-2010s). Libraries were built with 5' RACE. TCRdb records Illumina HiSeq 2500 as the sequencer. A second PCR of roughly 6 to 12 cycles was performed with a sample-barcoded 5' primer and a J-beta primer mix. Clones were called with MiXCR by TCRdb after fastp trimmed the public reads at Q25, and only in-frame beta chains were retained. Rows merge per CDR3 protein into single entries with the most common DNA and genes. Here the sample has around 520,000 distinct CDR3 sequences; over 25% occur a single time. The top ten clonotypes cover roughly 3.5% of the sample. The same specimen was also included in a second study, on T cells of mothers and their children.

Sequences were obtained from blood. Receptors were obtained from a boy aged 2 to 10 in good health.

V gene TRBV29-1 combines with J gene TRBJ2-4; D unresolved. The CDR3 contains 11 residues. Per the germline V gene, CDR1 is SQVTM and CDR2 is ANQGSEA. Trimming removed 5 bases at V and 3 bases at J, with 5 bases between. The chain's CDR3 is CSVLGKNIQYF. The CDR3 DNA sequence: TGCAGCGTTCTTGGCAAAAACATTCAGTACTTC.

The chain is built from TRBV10-3 and TRBJ2-5, with TRBD2 as a possible D gene (6 bases). The CDR3 runs 14 residues. The ends were cut back, 6 bases at V and 5 bases at J, with 16 bases in the middle. The germline gives CDR1 ENHRY, CDR2 SYGVKD. The CDR3 reads CAISERRDWETQYF. The CDR3 DNA reads TGTGCCATCAGCGAGCGACGGGACTGGGAGACCCAGTACTTC.

This clonotype was observed a few times. The J gene is TRBJ1-1, the V gene TRBV24-1, with D possibly matching TRBD1 (6 bases). Germline V lookup: CDR1 KGHDR, CDR2 SFDVKD. CDR3 size: 13 residues. With 4 bases removed from V and 8 bases from J, the gap between germline ends came to 13 bases. CDR3 region: CATSDQNTGEAFF. In nucleotides, the CDR3 is TGTGCCACCAGTGACCAAAATACAGGGGAAGCTTTCTTT.

The chain joins TRBV11-2 to TRBJ2-5, with 11 bases identical to TRBD2. This CDR3 region has 15 residues. V lost 1 base, J lost 5 bases, and 3 bases stayed unmatched. CDR1 and CDR2 from the germline V gene are SGHAT and FQNNGV. CDR3 bases: TGTGCCAGCAGCTTAGTAGCGGGGGGGTGGGAGACCCAGTACTTC. Its translation is CASSLVAGGWETQYF.

This clonotype has just a few counts. The chain combines TRBV7-9 with TRBJ1-1; 9 nucleotides align to TRBD1. Germline trimming cut 5 bases from V and 0 bases from J; bases unmatched to any gene: 4. The CDR3 has 15 residues. CDR1 is SEHNR and CDR2 is FQNEAQ in the germline V gene (reference sequence). The chain's CDR3 is CASSPRDRVNTEAFF. The DNA of the CDR3 is TGTGCCAGCAGCCCCCGGGACAGGGTGAACACTGAAGCTTTCTTT.

This clonotype appeared many times. The rearrangement joins TRBV7-9 to TRBJ2-7, with D perhaps TRBD2 (6 bases). Germline V gene lookup returns CDR1 SEHNR and CDR2 FQNEAQ (reference sequence). This CDR3 contains 15 residues. V was trimmed by 6 bases and J by 5 bases, leaving 20 bases between them. The CDR3: CASSSGGTGLDEQYF. CDR3 in DNA: TGTGCCAGCAGTTCAGGTGGGACTGGCCTCGACGAGCAGTACTTC.

This clonotype was detected a few times. The rearrangement uses TRBV10-3 and TRBJ1-2; the D is unclear. V was trimmed by 0 bases and J by 0 bases, leaving 8 bases between them. Germline-derived CDR1 and CDR2 are ENHRY and SYGVKD. The CDR3 sequence is 15 residues long. Here the CDR3 DNA reads TGTGCCATCAGTGAGTCGGGTAGTACTAACTATGGCTACACCTTC. Protein: CAISESGSTNYGYTF.

The V call is TRBV15, the J call TRBJ2-1, with D perhaps matching TRBD2 (6 bases). The CDR3 contains 14 residues. Deletions cut 0 bases from V and 6 bases from J, with 9 bases between. CDR1 and CDR2 from the germline V gene are LNHNV and YYDKDF (reference sequence). Here the CDR3 DNA reads TGTGCCACCAGCAGAGAGGAGGGACTCAATGAGCAGTTCTTC. Translating it yields CATSREEGLNEQFF. Full variable domain (missing parts from reference TRBV15 and TRBJ2-1): DAMVIQNPRYQVTQFGKPVTLSCSQTLNHNVMYWYQQKSSQAPKLLFHYYDKDFNNEADTPDNFQSRRPNTSFCFLDIRSPGLGDTAMYLCATSREEGLNEQFFGPGTRLTVL.

This clonotype was counted only a few times. This chain connects TRBV7-2 to TRBJ1-2, with D tentatively TRBD1 (6 bases). The CDR3 sequence is 14 residues long. In germline, CDR1 is SGHTA, CDR2 FQGNSA. V lost 4 bases, J lost 8 bases, and 17 bases lay in between. The CDR3 loop is CASSYQPGVEGYTF. The CDR3 nucleotides read TGTGCCAGCAGCTACCAACCAGGGGTAGAGGGCTACACCTTC.

The J gene is TRBJ1-1, the V gene TRBV19, with D unresolved. Trimming shortened V by 3 bases and J by 7 bases, and 6 bases separated the two germline ends. This CDR3 contains 11 residues. Germline lookup yields CDR1 LNHDA and CDR2 SQIVND (reference sequence). The CDR3 region has the DNA TGTGCCAGTAGTATCGTGGGTGAAGCTTTCTTT. As protein: CASSIVGEAFF.

This clonotype was seen just once. This chain connects TRBV12-5 to TRBJ2-6; D unclear. CDR1 LGHNT and CDR2 FRNRAP come from the germline V gene. The CDR3 covers 15 residues. Between the trimmed V and J ends, which lost 0 bases and 3 bases, there was a span of 6 bases. The CDR3: CASGLVLDGANVLTF. The CDR3 nucleotides are TGTGCTAGTGGTTTGGTACTTGATGGGGCCAACGTCCTGACTTTC. Based on the CDR3 plus reference TRBV12-5 and TRBJ2-6, the full variable domain is DARVTQTPRHKVTEMGQEVTMRCQPILGHNTVFWYRQTMMQGLELLAYFRNRAPLDDSGMPKDRFSAEMPDATLATLKIQPSEPRDSAVYFCASGLVLDGANVLTFGAGSRLTVL.

CDR3 region: CASSPASGVHNEQFF. The CDR3 coding sequence is TGTGCCAGCAGTCCCGCTAGCGGGGTCCACAATGAGCAGTTCTTC. The chain couples TRBV7-2 to TRBJ2-1; the match to TRBD2 covers 9 bases. The germline V gene encodes CDR1 SGHTA and CDR2 FQGNSA. J was trimmed by 5 bases and V by 6 bases; bases with no gene match: 8. The CDR3 sequence is 15 residues long.

The CDR3 is CAISETPLAGGVVDEQYF. The CDR3 DNA follows: TGTGCCATCAGCGAGACCCCACTAGCGGGAGGCGTCGTGGACGAGCAGTACTTC. J is TRBJ2-7 and V is TRBV10-3; 12 nucleotides line up with TRBD2. The CDR3 has 18 residues. Germline V gene sequence: CDR1 ENHRY, CDR2 SYGVKD. The V and J ends lost 6 bases and 5 bases, in that order; junction bases with no gene match: 17.

This chain uses TRBV12-3 or TRBV12-4 with TRBJ1-5; the D is unclear. The CDR3 is made up of 17 amino acids. V dropped 1 base and J dropped 5 bases, with 18 bases sitting between them. The CDR3 sequence: CASSLGRSLIFDQPQHF. In DNA, the CDR3 is TGTGCCAGCAGTTTAGGCAGGAGTTTGATTTTCGATCAGCCCCAGCATTTT.

This sequence joins TRBV5-1 and TRBJ2-2; D possibly matches TRBD1 or TRBD2 (6 bases each). The CDR3 runs to 15 residues. Germline CDR1 reads SGHRS; CDR2 reads YFSETQ. V shed 0 bases and J shed 4 bases, with 10 bases lying between them. CDR3 region: CASSLAGGFTGELFF. The CDR3 coding sequence is TGCGCCAGCAGCTTGGCCGGGGGCTTCACCGGGGAGCTGTTTTTT. Using reference TRBV5-1 and TRBJ2-2 for the parts outside the CDR3, the full variable domain is KAGVTQTPRYLIKTRGQQVTLSCSPISGHRSVSWYQQTPGQGLQFLFEYFSETQRNKGNFPGRFSGRQFSNSRSEMNVSTLELGDSALYLCASSLAGGFTGELFFGEGSRLTVL.

V and J are TRBV7-9 and TRBJ2-2; the match to TRBD1 covers 7 bases. The J segment lost 9 bases and the V segment lost 5 bases, leaving 6 bases of the junction unmatched. This CDR3 region has 13 residues. CDR1 is SEHNR and CDR2 is FQNEAQ in the germline V gene (reference sequence). CDR3 region: CASSEDRARELFF. CDR3 bases: TGTGCCAGCAGCGAAGACAGGGCCCGGGAGCTGTTTTTT.

The V gene is TRBV13, the J gene TRBJ1-4, with D possibly TRBD1 on 6 matching bases. The V and J ends lost 5 bases and 10 bases respectively, with 20 bases between them. The CDR3 covers 15 residues. Looked up from germline, CDR1 is PRHDT and CDR2 is FYEKMQ (reference sequence). CDR3 residues: CASSPQTGGLVKLFF. The CDR3 region has the DNA TGTGCCAGCAGCCCCCAGACAGGAGGACTTGTAAAACTGTTTTTT.

There are a few counts of this clonotype. V and J are TRBV5-1 and TRBJ1-4, with D maybe TRBD1 (6 bases). V lost 5 bases to trimming and J lost 5 bases, with 16 bases between them. The germline V gene has CDR1 SGHRS and CDR2 YFSETQ. CDR3 size: 15 residues. CDR3 in DNA: TGCGCCAGCAGTAAGGACAGTCTTCGGAATGAAAAACTGTTTTTT. Residues: CASSKDSLRNEKLFF.

The gene calls are TRBV27 and TRBJ2-1; tentatively, D is TRBD2 (6 bases). V lost 7 bases and J lost 6, with 13 bases in between. CDR1 and CDR2 from the germline V gene are MNHEY and SMNVEV (reference sequence). The CDR3 runs to 13 residues. The CDR3 loop reads CASKGTSFNEQFF. The CDR3 DNA reads TGTGCCAGCAAGGGGACTTCATTCAATGAGCAGTTCTTC.

This chain links TRBV7-9 with TRBJ1-1; TRBD1 is a possible D gene (6 bases). Germline CDR1 SEHNR, CDR2 FQNEAQ (reference sequence). The CDR3 consists of 15 residues. V shed 0 bases and J shed 4 bases, with 12 bases lying between them. The CDR3 loop is CASSLARGSSTEAFF. Written as DNA, the CDR3 is TGTGCCAGCAGCTTAGCCAGGGGATCAAGCACTGAAGCTTTCTTT.

This clonotype has more than one count but fewer than ten. CDR3 residues: CASSHLAGVANIQYF. CDR3 nucleotide sequence: TGTGCCAGCAGCCACCTTGCCGGGGTGGCAAACATTCAGTACTTC. The chain has TRBV7-9 and TRBJ2-4, with a possible D match to TRBD2 (5 bases). In germline, CDR1 is SEHNR, CDR2 FQNEAQ (reference sequence). V shed 5 bases and J shed 6 bases, with 17 bases lying between them. This CDR3 contains 15 residues.

The V and J genes are TRBV7-2 and TRBJ2-7, with D possibly being TRBD1 (6 bases). V was clipped by 5 bases and J by 7 bases, with 18 bases between them. The CDR3 runs to 14 residues. CDR1 and CDR2 (germline): SGHTA, FQGNSA. CDR3 in DNA: TGTGCCAGCAGCCCGAGAGGGGGTCCGGGGGAGCAGTACTTC. Translated, it gives CASSPRGGPGEQYF.

The chain links TRBV27 to TRBJ1-1; D is undetermined. The DNA end is a closer match to TRBJ2-2, so the J assignment may be wrong. This CDR3 region has 13 residues. Germline V gives CDR1 MNHEY, CDR2 SMNVEV (reference sequence). CDR3 DNA: TGTGCCAGCAGTTTACCAATCACCGGGGAGCTGTTTTTT. Amino acid sequence: CASSLPITGELFF.

This clonotype was detected a few times. The chain recombines TRBV20-1 with TRBJ2-7, with D unclear. Trimming pared 3 bases from V and 6 bases from J, leaving 12 bases between. The CDR3 is 12 amino acids. Germline-derived CDR1 and CDR2 are DFQATT and SNEGSKA (reference sequence). The CDR3 loop is CSARGEIGEQYF. The CDR3 DNA sequence: TGCAGTGCTAGGGGCGAAATAGGCGAGCAGTACTTC.

This rearrangement joins TRBV7-9 to TRBJ2-5; 7 bases match TRBD2. The J call may be in error: the DNA end matches TRBJ2-1 better. CDR3 length equals 14 residues. CDR1 and CDR2 (germline): SEHNR, FQNEAQ (reference sequence). CDR3 residues: CASSNTGRGEEQFF. The CDR3 bases are TGTGCCAGCAGCAACACGGGGAGGGGCGAGGAGCAGTTCTTC.

This clonotype was counted between two and nine times. The chain has TRBV11-2 and TRBJ1-3; D not certain. The CDR3 totals 14 residues. Trimming left V 0 bases short and J 0 bases short, with 3 bases between. Germline CDR1 SGHAT, CDR2 FQNNGV. CDR3 DNA sequence: TGTGCCAGCAGCTTAGACAACTCTGGAAACACCATATATTTT. Encoded protein: CASSLDNSGNTIYF. The whole variable domain, remainder taken from reference TRBV11-2 and TRBJ1-3, is EAGVAQSPRYKIIEKRQSVAFWCNPISGHATLYWYQQILGQGPKLLIQFQNNGVVDDSQLPKDRFSAERLKGVDSTLKIQPAKLEDSAVYLCASSLDNSGNTIYFGEGSWLTVV.

This chain connects TRBV6-6 to TRBJ1-1; 10 nucleotides agree with TRBD1. The CDR3 has 14 amino acids. V lost 5 bases, J lost 6 bases, and 6 bases stayed unmatched. Germline CDR1 and CDR2: MNHNY and SVGAGI (reference sequence). The CDR3 bases are TGTGCCAGCAGTCGGGACAGGGGTTACTCTGAAGCTTTCTTT. Its translation: CASSRDRGYSEAFF.

V gene TRBV6-5 combines with J gene TRBJ2-7; perhaps TRBD2 as D (6 bases). The CDR3 totals 14 residues. The V and J ends lost 7 bases and 2 bases respectively, with 15 bases between them. Germline V CDR1 and CDR2: MNHEY, SVGAGI. Here the CDR3 DNA reads TGTGCCAGCAACCGTAGCGGAGCAACCTACGAGCAGTACTTC. It yields the protein CASNRSGATYEQYF.

The J gene is TRBJ1-4, the V gene TRBV4-2, with D unresolved. Germline V CDR1 and CDR2: LGHNA, YNFKEQ. Trimming pared 0 bases from V and 4 bases from J, leaving 9 bases between. The CDR3 totals 15 residues. The CDR3 reads CASSQDGNRNEKLFF. The CDR3 DNA sequence: TGTGCCAGCAGCCAAGATGGGAACCGTAATGAAAAACTGTTTTTT.

This clonotype has a handful of counts. The chain combines TRBV5-5 with TRBJ2-5, with 10 bases lining up with TRBD2. The end of the DNA aligns better with TRBJ2-7, so the J call may be wrong. The CDR3 has 17 residues. Germline lookup yields CDR1 SGHKS and CDR2 YYEKEE (reference sequence). CDR3: CASSNGLAVDLPYEQYF. Written as DNA, the CDR3 is TGTGCCAGCAGCAACGGACTAGCGGTTGACTTACCCTACGAGCAGTACTTC.